The rows below give T cell receptor beta chains drawn from one sample of a study of early T cells in non-severe SARS-CoV-2 infection. TCRdb fed the 5' RACE reads into MiXCR, producing one record per CDR3 protein. The data hold roughly 90,000 distinct CDR3 sequences, with 14% to 15% observed a single time. What was sequenced was whole blood. The source of these receptors is an adult who was a healthcare worker with PCR-confirmed SARS-CoV-2 infection or an uninfected control (not recorded which). Each CDR3 is given with its conserved first and last residue.

TRBV6-1	TRBJ1-3	CASRRTGSGNTIYF
TRBV7-2	TRBJ1-1	CASSLGTGGGGTEAFF
TRBV7-2	TRBJ2-3	CASSLASSGGRADTQYF
TRBV7-2	TRBJ1-6	CASSGTQVLVPPLYF
TRBV15	TRBJ1-1	CATSRRDRGGAFF
TRBV10-1	TRBJ1-5	CASSESPFEFYFYGNQPQHF
TRBV20-1	TRBJ1-1	CSASLSAGEAFF
TRBV5-4	TRBJ1-1	CASSLVSSGAEAFF
TRBV10-3	TRBJ2-5	CAISEGETQYF
TRBV6-1	TRBJ1-5	CASSPGQLNQPQHF
TRBV3-1	TRBJ1-5	CASSQGVGRESPQHF
TRBV6-6	TRBJ1-6	CASSETRGQLNSPLHF
TRBV3-1	TRBJ1-2	CASSPYRDGYGYTF
TRBV5-8	TRBJ2-1	CASSLMGLAVYNEQFF
TRBV2	TRBJ2-6	CASSEAPGGSGANVLTF
TRBV3-1	TRBJ2-5	CASSGLAGGAPETQYF
TRBV24-1	TRBJ2-1	CATGSDKGYNEQFF
TRBV12-3/TRBV12-4	TRBJ2-5	CASRPGGAGETQYF
TRBV6-5	TRBJ1-2	CASRGTGDYGYTF
TRBV24-1	TRBJ1-1	CATSAGIDRGLNTEAFF
TRBV11-2	TRBJ1-1	CASSLLGIGTEAFF
TRBV4-1	TRBJ1-4	CASSQDPDRRHEKLFF
TRBV12-3/TRBV12-4	TRBJ1-1	CASSPTGKNTEAFF